The T cell receptor (beta chain) under discussion was sequenced for a study of blood T cell repertoires in COVID-19. Study at large: PBMCs, B-cell-depleted T cells, or T cells provided the cDNA or gDNA that made up the material.

Clones were sequenced by immunoSEQ multiplex PCR, and TCRdb holds only the in-frame ones, with some missing. The sample yields 57,000 or so clones, about 88% seen once. This CDR3 has 14 residues. V dropped 1 base and J dropped 5 bases, with 10 bases sitting between them. Germline V gene lookup returns CDR1 LGHDT and CDR2 YNNKEL (reference sequence). The source of this sequence is a woman in her forties or fifties with active or convalescent COVID-19. This chain uses TRBV3-1 (or the pseudogene TRBV3-2) with TRBJ2-3, with D perhaps TRBD2 (5 bases). Material for sequencing was peripheral blood. CDR3 nucleotide sequence: TGTGCCAGCAGCCAAGGACCCGCGGGAGATACGCAGTATTTT. Protein: CASSQGPAGDTQYF.